The entry below describes one TCR beta chain. The germline gives CDR1 LGHDT, CDR2 YNNKEL (reference sequence). V lost 4 bases, J lost 1 base, and 20 bases lay in between. This CDR3 spans 18 amino acids. Authors' methods: The assay estimated nucleated cells by amplifying reference gene primers. The repertoire was sequenced with immunoSEQ multiplex PCR; TCRdb's copy has only in-frame clones and lacks some. V, J and clone size were drawn from that table, and D and trimming were deduced from the DNA. The data hold fewer than 200,000 clones, with approximately 85% observed a single time. The sample belongs to a study of blood T cell repertoires in COVID-19. Study-level background: COVID-19 samples collected from the United States, Italy and Spain covered acute and convalescent phases. T cells, B-cell-depleted T cells, or PBMCs provided the cDNA or gDNA that served as material.

What was sequenced was peripheral blood. The rearrangement links TRBV3-1 (or the pseudogene TRBV3-2) to TRBJ1-5; TRBD1 is a possible D gene (5 bases). The TCR was taken from a man between 60 and 75 years old who had recovered from COVID-19. The CDR3 sequence is CASSLSRGRDESNQPQHF. The CDR3 nucleotides read TGTGCCAGCAGCCTTTCAAGGGGAAGGGATGAGAGCAATCAGCCCCAGCATTTT.